These 2 T cell receptor beta chains were sequenced from one sample in a study of T cells in Graves' hyperthyroidism and ophthalmopathy. Regions amplified from RNA transcripts were the TCR beta CDR3 regions. The primer set for the first-round RT-PCR of the TCR CDR3 was HTBI. From the multiplex PCR reads, TCRdb called clonotypes with MiXCR, one entry per CDR3 protein. The table records 700,000 to 950,000 distinct CDR3 sequences, approximately 36% of them present only once. Sample: blood. These TCRs come from a woman in her 40s with Graves' hyperthyroidism.

This clonotype was detected ten times or more. The V and J genes are TRBV10-3 and TRBJ2-7, with no clear D. The length of the CDR3 is 14 residues. Per germline, CDR1 ENHRY and CDR2 SYGVKD. V lost 2 bases and J 3 bases, leaving 11 bases between the germline ends. The CDR3 reads CAISEKEGYYEQYF. CDR3 coding DNA: TGTGCCATCAGTGAGAAGGAAGGGTACTACGAGCAGTACTTC.

The chain links TRBV2 to TRBJ2-5, with TRBD2 identical over 10 bases. The CDR3 is made up of 13 amino acids. V gave up 7 bases and J gave up 4 bases; unmatched junction bases: 3. The V gene's germline CDR1 is SNHLY and CDR2 FYNNEI. The CDR3 DNA sequence: TGTGCCAGCACGTTAGCGGGAGGAGAGACCCAGTACTTC. Translating gives CASTLAGGETQYF.